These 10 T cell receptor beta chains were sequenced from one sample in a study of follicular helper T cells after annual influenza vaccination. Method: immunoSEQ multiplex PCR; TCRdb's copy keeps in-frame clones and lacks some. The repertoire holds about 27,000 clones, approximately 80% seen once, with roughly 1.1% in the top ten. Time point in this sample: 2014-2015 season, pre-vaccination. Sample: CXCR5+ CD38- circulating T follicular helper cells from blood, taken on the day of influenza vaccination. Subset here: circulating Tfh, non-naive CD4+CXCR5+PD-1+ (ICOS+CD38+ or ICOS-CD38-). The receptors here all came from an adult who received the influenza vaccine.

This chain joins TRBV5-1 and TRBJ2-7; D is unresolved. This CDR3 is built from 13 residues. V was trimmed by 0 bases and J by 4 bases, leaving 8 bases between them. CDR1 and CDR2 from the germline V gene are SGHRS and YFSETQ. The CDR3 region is CASSLGPGYEQYF. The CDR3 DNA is TGCGCCAGCAGCTTGGGTCCCGGTTACGAGCAGTACTTC.

Here the CDR3 reads CASSNNGPSGGETQYF. DNA for the CDR3: TGTGCCAGCAGTAATAACGGCCCTAGCGGGGGAGAGACCCAGTACTTC. The chain has TRBV7-3 and TRBJ2-5; 10 bases map to TRBD2. The CDR3 length is 16 residues. Germline assignment: CDR1 SGHTA and CDR2 FQGTGA. With V trimmed by 6 bases and J by 4 bases, 11 bases remained unmatched. Full variable domain (outside the CDR3, taken from reference TRBV7-3 and TRBJ2-5): GAGVSQTPSNKVTEKGKYVELRCDPISGHTALYWYRQSLGQGPEFLIYFQGTGAADDSGLPNDRFFAVRPEGSVSTLKIQRTERGDSAVYLCASSNNGPSGGETQYFGPGTRLLVL.

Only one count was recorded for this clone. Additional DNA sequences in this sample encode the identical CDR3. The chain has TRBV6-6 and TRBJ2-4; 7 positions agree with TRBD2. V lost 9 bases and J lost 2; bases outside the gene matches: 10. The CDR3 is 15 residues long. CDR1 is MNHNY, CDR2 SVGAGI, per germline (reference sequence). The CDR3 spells CASSLMRETKNIQYF. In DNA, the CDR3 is TGTGCCAGTAGCCTAATGCGGGAGACCAAAAACATTCAGTACTTC.

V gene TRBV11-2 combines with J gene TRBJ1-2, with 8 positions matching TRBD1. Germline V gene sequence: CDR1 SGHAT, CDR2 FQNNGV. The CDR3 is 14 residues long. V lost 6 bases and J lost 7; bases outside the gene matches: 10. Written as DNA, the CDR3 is TGTGCCAGCAGTAATCAGGGGGCGCGCTCTGGCTACACCTTC. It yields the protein CASSNQGARSGYTF.

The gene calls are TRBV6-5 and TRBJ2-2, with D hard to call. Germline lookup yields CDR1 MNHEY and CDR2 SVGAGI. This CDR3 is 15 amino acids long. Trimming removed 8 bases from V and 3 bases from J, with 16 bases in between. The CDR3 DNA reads TGTGCCAGCTGCCTCAGGCAGTTTTACACCGGGGAGCTGTTTTTT. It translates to CASCLRQFYTGELFF.

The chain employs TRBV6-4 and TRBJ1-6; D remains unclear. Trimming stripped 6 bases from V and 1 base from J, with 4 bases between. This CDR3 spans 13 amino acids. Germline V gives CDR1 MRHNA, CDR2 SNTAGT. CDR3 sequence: CASSYSYNSPLHF. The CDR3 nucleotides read TGTGCCAGCAGCTATTCCTATAATTCACCCCTCCACTTT.

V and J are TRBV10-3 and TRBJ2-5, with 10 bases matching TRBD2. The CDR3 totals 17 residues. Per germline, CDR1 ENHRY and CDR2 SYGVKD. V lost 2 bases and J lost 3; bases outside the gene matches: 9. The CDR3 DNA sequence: TGTGCCATCAGTGAGGGTCATAGCGGGGGGAAAAAAGAGACCCAGTACTTC. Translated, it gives CAISEGHSGGKKETQYF.

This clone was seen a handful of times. In DNA form, the CDR3 reads TGTGCCAGCAGTTACGGACAGGGTGGAAACACCATATATTTT. Residues: CASSYGQGGNTIYF. This rearrangement joins TRBV6-6 to TRBJ1-3, with TRBD1 matching over 8 bases. V dropped 2 bases and J dropped 3; count of bases not matched to a gene: 0. Germline CDR1 MNHNY, CDR2 SVGAGI (reference sequence). The length of the CDR3 is 14 residues.

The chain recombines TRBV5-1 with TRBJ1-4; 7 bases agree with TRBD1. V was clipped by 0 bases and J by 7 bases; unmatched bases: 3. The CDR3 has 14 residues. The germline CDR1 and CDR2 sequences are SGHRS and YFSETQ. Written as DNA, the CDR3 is TGCGCCAGCAGCTTGGGACAGGGAGGTGAAAAACTGTTTTTT. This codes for CASSLGQGGEKLFF.

The CDR3 region is CAIAGTGFTTNEKLFF. The CDR3 DNA sequence: TGTGCCATAGCCGGGACAGGCTTTACAACTAATGAAAAACTGTTTTTT. This rearrangement joins TRBV2 to TRBJ1-4, with 8 bases matching TRBD1. Germline loops: CDR1 SNHLY, CDR2 FYNNEI. There are 16 residues in the CDR3. Trimming at V came to 10 bases and at J to 0 bases, leaving 10 bases not matched to a gene.